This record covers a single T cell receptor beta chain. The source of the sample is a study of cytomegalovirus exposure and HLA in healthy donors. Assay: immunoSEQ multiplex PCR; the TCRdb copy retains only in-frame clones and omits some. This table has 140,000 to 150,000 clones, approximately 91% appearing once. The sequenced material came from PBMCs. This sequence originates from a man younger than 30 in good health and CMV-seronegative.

The CDR3 nucleotides read TGTGCCTGGAGTTCCGGGAGCACAGATACGCAGTATTTT. As protein: CAWSSGSTDTQYF. V usage is TRBV30 and J usage is TRBJ2-3, with D uncertain. This CDR3 region has 13 residues. Germline-derived CDR1 and CDR2 are GTSNPN and SVGIG (reference sequence). V was trimmed by 2 bases and J by 0 bases, leaving 6 bases between them.